Listed here is a single T cell receptor beta chain. Its antigen is unidentified. TCRdb redid the calling of the 5' RACE reads with MiXCR, one entry per CDR3 protein. The profile shows more than 600,000 distinct CDR3 sequences, 15% to 20% of them singletons. The data originate from a study of identical twins. Study results and limitations: Potential partial confounding of zero-insertion analyses by invariant MAIT and iNKT cells was noted. These conclusions were based on statistical analysis (cross-sectional, not following the same donors).

CDR1 is LNHNV, CDR2 YYDKDF, per germline (reference sequence). The ends lost 0 bases at V and 5 bases at J; junction bases unmatched: 5. The length of the CDR3 is 15 residues. This sample also appeared in a second study, on T cells expressing NK-cell markers. That report adds: Of the CD8+ T cell pool in more than 5 donors, roughly 1.0-8% was accounted for by dominant NKG2C+ clonotypes.

The sequence was collected from a woman aged 18-29 years in good health. Sequencing used PBMCs. The chain combines TRBV15 with TRBJ1-2; 8 bases align to TRBD1. CDR3 in amino acids: CATSRDTGGIYGYTF. Here the CDR3 DNA reads TGTGCCACCAGCAGAGACACAGGGGGTATTTATGGCTACACCTTC.